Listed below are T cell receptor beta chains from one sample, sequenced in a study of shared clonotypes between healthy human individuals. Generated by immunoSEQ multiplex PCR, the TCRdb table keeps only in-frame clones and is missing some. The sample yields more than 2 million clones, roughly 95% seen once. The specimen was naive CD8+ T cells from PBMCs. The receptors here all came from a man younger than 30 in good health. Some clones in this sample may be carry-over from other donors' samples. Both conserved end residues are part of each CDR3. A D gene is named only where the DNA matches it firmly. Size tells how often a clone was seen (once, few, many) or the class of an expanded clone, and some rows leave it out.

CDR3: CASSLTGGGYNEQYF; DNA: TGTGCCAGCAGCCTAACAGGGGGCGGTTATAACGAGCAGTACTTC; D: TRBD1; size: NA; length: 15; V: TRBV7-6; J: TRBJ2-7
CDR3: CASSLRRESLLVRSYEQYF; DNA: TGTGCCAGCAGTTTAAGGCGGGAGTCCCTCTTGGTGCGCTCCTACGAGCAGTACTTC; D: TRBD2; size: NA; length: 19; V: TRBV27; J: TRBJ2-7
CDR3: CATTGEGHNEQFF; DNA: TGTGCCACCACAGGGGAGGGTCACAATGAGCAGTTCTTC; D: NA; size: NA; length: 13; V: TRBV7-9; J: TRBJ2-1
CDR3: CASSLVGLVYNEQFF; DNA: TGTGCCAGCAGCTTAGTAGGTTTGGTGTACAATGAGCAGTTCTTC; D: NA; size: NA; length: 15; V: TRBV7-8; J: TRBJ2-1
CDR3: CASSLAGTGDLGEQYF; DNA: TGCGCCAGCAGCTTAGCCGGGACAGGGGATCTGGGCGAGCAGTACTTC; D: TRBD1; size: NA; length: 16; V: TRBV5-1; J: TRBJ2-7
CDR3: CASSWGGEQFF; DNA: TGTGCCAGCAGCTGGGGAGGTGAGCAGTTCTTC; D: NA; size: NA; length: 11; V: TRBV5-6; J: TRBJ2-1
CDR3: CASSAPFHTDTQYF; DNA: TGTGCCAGCAGTGCCCCGTTCCACACAGATACGCAGTATTTT; D: NA; size: NA; length: 14; V: TRBV2; J: TRBJ2-3
CDR3: CASSLSISGNTIYF; DNA: TGTGCCAGCAGCTTGTCTATATCTGGAAACACCATATATTTT; D: NA; size: NA; length: 14; V: TRBV5-8; J: TRBJ1-3
CDR3: CASRERRMQYF; DNA: TGTGCCAGCAGGGAAAGAAGGATGCAGTACTTC; D: NA; size: NA; length: 11; V: TRBV27; J: TRBJ2-7
CDR3: CASSLSTFSSTDTQYF; DNA: TGTGCCAGCAGTTTATCGACGTTTTCTAGCACAGATACGCAGTATTTT; D: NA; size: NA; length: 16; V: TRBV27; J: TRBJ2-3
CDR3: CASSQLRDFREQYF; DNA: TGTGCCAGCAGCCAACTACGGGACTTTCGCGAGCAGTACTTC; D: NA; size: NA; length: 14; V: TRBV14; J: TRBJ2-7
CDR3: CASSWDGVGHNEQFF; DNA: TGTGCCAGCAGCTGGGACGGGGTGGGCCACAATGAGCAGTTCTTC; D: NA; size: NA; length: 15; V: TRBV5-6; J: TRBJ2-1
CDR3: CASSLEGQGGNEQFF; DNA: TGTGCCAGCAGCTTAGAGGGACAGGGGGGAAATGAGCAGTTCTTC; D: TRBD1; size: NA; length: 15; V: TRBV7-9; J: TRBJ2-1
CDR3: CASGEAEAFF; DNA: TGTGCCAGTGGCGAGGCAGAAGCTTTCTTT; D: NA; size: NA; length: 10; V: TRBV28; J: TRBJ1-1
CDR3: CASSSNYFGGELFF; DNA: TGTGCCAGCAGTTCGAACTACTTCGGGGGGGAGCTGTTTTTT; D: NA; size: once; length: 14; V: TRBV28; J: TRBJ2-2
CDR3: CASSDGGTPPEQYF; DNA: TGCGCCAGCAGTGACGGTGGGACTCCGCCCGAGCAGTACTTC; D: NA; size: NA; length: 14; V: TRBV10-1; J: TRBJ2-7
CDR3: CASTARGRGTEAFF; DNA: TGTGCCAGTACGGCCAGGGGGCGAGGCACTGAAGCTTTCTTT; D: TRBD1; size: NA; length: 14; V: TRBV19; J: TRBJ1-1
CDR3: CASSYVAGAEDTEAFF; DNA: TGTGCCAGCAGTTACGTGGCAGGGGCTGAGGACACTGAAGCTTTCTTT; D: NA; size: NA; length: 16; V: TRBV6-5; J: TRBJ1-1
CDR3: CASSSPATTNEKLFF; DNA: TGTGCCAGCAGCTCTCCGGCCACAACTAATGAAAAACTGTTTTTT; D: NA; size: NA; length: 15; V: TRBV7-9; J: TRBJ1-4
CDR3: CASSTGTASYEQYF; DNA: TGCGCCAGCAGTACCGGGACTGCGTCCTACGAGCAGTACTTC; D: NA; size: once; length: 14; V: TRBV4-1; J: TRBJ2-7
CDR3: CASSQSTGVAKNIQYF; DNA: TGTGCCAGCAGCCAATCCACCGGGGTAGCCAAAAACATTCAGTACTTC; D: NA; size: NA; length: 16; V: TRBV4-2; J: TRBJ2-4
CDR3: CASSPHRALNTEAFF; DNA: TGTGCCAGCAGTCCACACAGGGCACTCAACACTGAAGCTTTCTTT; D: NA; size: NA; length: 15; V: TRBV27; J: TRBJ1-1
CDR3: CASSHQAGRRSDTQYF; DNA: TGTGCCAGCAGCCATCAAGCGGGGCGGCGGTCGGATACGCAGTATTTT; D: TRBD2; size: NA; length: 16; V: TRBV4-2; J: TRBJ2-3
CDR3: CASSLGAGPGTGEQYF; DNA: TGTGCCAGCAGTTTGGGAGCGGGGCCAGGGACCGGCGAGCAGTACTTC; D: TRBD2; size: NA; length: 16; V: TRBV27; J: TRBJ2-7